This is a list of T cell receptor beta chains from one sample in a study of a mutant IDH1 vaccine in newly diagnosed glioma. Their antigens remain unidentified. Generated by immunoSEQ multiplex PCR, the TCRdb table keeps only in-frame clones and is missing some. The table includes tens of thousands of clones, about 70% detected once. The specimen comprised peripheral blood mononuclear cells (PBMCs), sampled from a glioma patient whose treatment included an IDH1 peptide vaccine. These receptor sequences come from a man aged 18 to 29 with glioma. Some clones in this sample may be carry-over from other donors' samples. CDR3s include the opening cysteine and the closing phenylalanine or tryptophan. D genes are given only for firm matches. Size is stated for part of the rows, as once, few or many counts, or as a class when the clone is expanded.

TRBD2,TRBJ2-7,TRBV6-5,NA,TGTGCCAGCGGAACTAGCGGGAGGGCCAACTACGAGCAGTACTTC,CASGTSGRANYEQYF
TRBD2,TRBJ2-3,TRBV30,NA,TGTGCCTGGTACCTAGCGGGGGCCTTCACAGATACGCAGTATTTT,CAWYLAGAFTDTQYF
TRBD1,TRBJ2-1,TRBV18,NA,TGTGCCAGCTCACGACAGGGATACAATGAGCAGTTCTTC,CASSRQGYNEQFF
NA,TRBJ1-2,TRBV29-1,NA,TGCAGCGTTGAAAGGCGGACACACGGTCTCACTAACTATGGCTACACCTTC,CSVERRTHGLTNYGYTF
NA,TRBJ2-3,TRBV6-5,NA,TGTGCCAGAGTTAACGGGACTAGCACAGATACGCAGTATTTT,CARVNGTSTDTQYF
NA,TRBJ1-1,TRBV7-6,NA,TGTGCCAGCAGCTTAGAAGGGACACTGAACACTGAAGCTTTCTTT,CASSLEGTLNTEAFF
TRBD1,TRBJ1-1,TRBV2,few,TGTGCCAGCAGTCCTGACAGGGTAAACACTGAAGCTTTCTTT,CASSPDRVNTEAFF
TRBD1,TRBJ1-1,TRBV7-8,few,TGTGCCAGCAGCTTAGGCGGGACAGTTAAAGCTTTCTTT,CASSLGGTVKAFF
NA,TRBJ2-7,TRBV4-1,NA,TGCGCCAGCAGCCAAGTCCTAGTGAGTACCTACGAGCAGTACTTC,CASSQVLVSTYEQYF
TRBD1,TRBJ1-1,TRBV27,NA,TGTGCCAGCAGTTTACGGGGACAGATCACTGAAGCTTTCTTT,CASSLRGQITEAFF
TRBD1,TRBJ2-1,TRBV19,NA,TGTGCCAGTAGTATAAGGCCAGGGGGCGCGTACAATGAGCAGTTCTTC,CASSIRPGGAYNEQFF
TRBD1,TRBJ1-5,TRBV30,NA,TGTGCCTGGAATACAAGGACAGGGGCGGGTTGGTTTTCTGATCAGCCCCAGCATTTT,CAWNTRTGAGWFSDQPQHF
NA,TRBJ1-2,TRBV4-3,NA,TGCGCCAGCAGCCAAGAGGGGTTAGGGAACTATGGCTACACCTTC,CASSQEGLGNYGYTF
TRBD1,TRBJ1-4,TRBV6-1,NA,TGTGCCAGCAGGGGGACAGCCGTTGAAAAACTGTTTTTT,CASRGTAVEKLFF
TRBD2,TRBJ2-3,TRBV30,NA,TGTGCCTGGACAGCGGGGGGCACAGATACGCAGTATTTT,CAWTAGGTDTQYF
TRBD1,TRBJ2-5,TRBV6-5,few,TGTGCCAGCAGCCCATCCGGGACAGCCCCAGAGACCCAGTACTTC,CASSPSGTAPETQYF
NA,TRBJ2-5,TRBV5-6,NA,TGTGCCAGCAGCTTGCGCCCTTCGGAGACCCAGTACTTC,CASSLRPSETQYF
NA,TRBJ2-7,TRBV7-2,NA,TGTGCCAGCAGCTTAGCCAGGACTACTCCTAACGAGCAGTACTTC,CASSLARTTPNEQYF
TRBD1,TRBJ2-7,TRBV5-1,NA,TGCGCCAGCAGCCGACAGGGGAGCTCCTACGAGCAGTACTTC,CASSRQGSSYEQYF
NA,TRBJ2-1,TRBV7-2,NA,TGTGCCAGCAGCTTTGGGCGACCCCCTTACAATGAGCAGTTCTTC,CASSFGRPPYNEQFF
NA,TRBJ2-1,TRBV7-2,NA,TGTGCCAGCAGCCCACGAGCGAGCTCCTACAATGAGCAGTTCTTC,CASSPRASSYNEQFF
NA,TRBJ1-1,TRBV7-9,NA,TGTGCCAGCAGCCCCTTTACGGTGAACACTGAAGCTTTCTTT,CASSPFTVNTEAFF
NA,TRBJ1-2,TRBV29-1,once,TGCAGCGGGGGTGGGGGCATCTATGGCTACACCTTC,CSGGGGIYGYTF
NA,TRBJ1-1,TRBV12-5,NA,TGTGCTAGTGGCCCTCCGGGACGCCTAAACACTGAAGCTTTCTTT,CASGPPGRLNTEAFF
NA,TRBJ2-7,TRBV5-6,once,TGTGCCAGCAGCCATAATTTGGGGCACGAGCAGTACTTC,CASSHNLGHEQYF
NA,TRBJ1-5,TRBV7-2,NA,TGTGCCAGCAGCCCGAGACCTCAGGGTCAGCCCCAGCATTTT,CASSPRPQGQPQHF
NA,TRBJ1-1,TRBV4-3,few,TGCGCCAGCAGCCTCAACACAGGGAGAATATCTGAAGCTTTCTTT,CASSLNTGRISEAFF
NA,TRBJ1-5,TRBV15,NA,TGTGCCACCAGCAGAGCACTATCGGGAGGTTACGGCAATCAGCCCCAGCATTTT,CATSRALSGGYGNQPQHF
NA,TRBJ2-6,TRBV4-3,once,TGCGCCAGCAGCCAAGATCGTGGGGCCAACGTCCTGACTTTC,CASSQDRGANVLTF
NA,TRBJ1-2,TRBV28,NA,TGTGCCAGCAGTTTAGGCCACAACCTCTATGGCTACACCTTC,CASSLGHNLYGYTF
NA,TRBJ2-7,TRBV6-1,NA,TGTGCCAGCAGTACCCGGGCAGGGGAGAGGTACGAGCAGTACTTC,CASSTRAGERYEQYF
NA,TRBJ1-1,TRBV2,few,TGTGCCAGCAGTGTGAATGGGGCTAGTGAAGCTTTCTTT,CASSVNGASEAFF
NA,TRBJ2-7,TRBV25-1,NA,TGTGCCAGCAGGGTAGACAGCTACGAGCAGTACTTC,CASRVDSYEQYF
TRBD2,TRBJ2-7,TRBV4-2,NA,TGTGCCAGCAGCCAAGATCCTAGCGGGGGGTACGAGCAGTACTTC,CASSQDPSGGYEQYF
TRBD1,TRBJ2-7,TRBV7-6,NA,TGTGCCAGCAGCCTCCTCGGACAGGGGCCTCCCTACGAGCAGTACTTC,CASSLLGQGPPYEQYF
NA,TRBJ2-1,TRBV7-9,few,TGTGCCAGCAGCGCTGCCACCCGGAATGAGCAGTTCTTC,CASSAATRNEQFF
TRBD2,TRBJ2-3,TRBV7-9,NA,TGTGCCAGCAGCCCAATTAGCGGGAGTTTCACAGATACGCAGTATTTT,CASSPISGSFTDTQYF
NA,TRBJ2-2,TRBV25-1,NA,TGTGCCAGCAGTGAATTCGGGGCAGGGTTCGGCGGGGAGCTGTTTTTT,CASSEFGAGFGGELFF
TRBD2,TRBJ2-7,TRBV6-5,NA,TGTGCCAGCAGTTACTCGCCTAGCGGGACCGTGTACGAGCAGTACTTC,CASSYSPSGTVYEQYF
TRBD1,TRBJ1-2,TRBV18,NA,TGTGCCAGCTCACCAAGCCCGATGGGACAGAAAGATGGCTACACCTTC,CASSPSPMGQKDGYTF
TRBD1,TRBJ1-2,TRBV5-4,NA,TGTGCCAGCAGCCTAGGGACAGCCGTTAGGGGCTACACCTTC,CASSLGTAVRGYTF